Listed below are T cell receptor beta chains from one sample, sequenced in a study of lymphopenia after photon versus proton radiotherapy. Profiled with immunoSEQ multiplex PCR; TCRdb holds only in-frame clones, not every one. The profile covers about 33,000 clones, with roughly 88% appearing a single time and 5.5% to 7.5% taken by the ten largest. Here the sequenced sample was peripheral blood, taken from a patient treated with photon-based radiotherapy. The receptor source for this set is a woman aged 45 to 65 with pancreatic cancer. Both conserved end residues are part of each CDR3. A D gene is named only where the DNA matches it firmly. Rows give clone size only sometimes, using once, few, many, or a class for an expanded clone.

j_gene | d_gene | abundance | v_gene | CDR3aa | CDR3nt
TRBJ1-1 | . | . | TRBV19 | CASSMGKNTEAFF | TGTGCCAGTAGTATGGGGAAGAACACTGAAGCTTTCTTT
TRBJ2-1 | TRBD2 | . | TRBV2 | CASLGVLAGENNEQFF | TGTGCCAGTTTAGGGGTGCTAGCGGGAGAGAACAATGAGCAGTTCTTC
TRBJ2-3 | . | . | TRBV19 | CASSMQLTDTQYF | TGTGCCAGTAGTATGCAACTGACAGATACGCAGTATTTT
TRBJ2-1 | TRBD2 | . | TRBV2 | CASSYSGREGEQFF | TGTGCCAGCAGTTATAGCGGGAGGGAGGGTGAGCAGTTCTTC
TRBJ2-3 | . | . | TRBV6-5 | CASSHGVVSTDTQYF | TGTGCCAGCAGCCACGGGGTGGTTAGCACAGATACGCAGTATTTT
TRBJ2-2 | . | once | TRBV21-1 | CASTVPGLMRSGSGELFF | TGTGCCAGCACCGTCCCAGGCCTCATGAGGTCCGGGTCCGGGGAGCTGTTTTTT
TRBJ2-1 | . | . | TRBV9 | CASSPIGAAFYNEQFF | TGTGCCAGCAGCCCAATCGGGGCTGCCTTCTACAATGAGCAGTTCTTC
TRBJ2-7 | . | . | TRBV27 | CASALDSLGSYEQYF | TGTGCCAGCGCTCTGGACAGCCTGGGCTCCTACGAGCAGTACTTC
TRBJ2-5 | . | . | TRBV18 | CASSPGDSTGTQYF | TGTGCCAGCTCACCAGGGGACTCTACCGGGACCCAGTACTTC
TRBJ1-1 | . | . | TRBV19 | CASSTGVIQDTEAFF | TGTGCCAGTAGTACGGGGGTAATACAGGACACTGAAGCTTTCTTT
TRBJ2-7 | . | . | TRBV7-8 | CASSQGNSYEQYF | TGTGCCAGCAGTCAAGGGAACTCCTACGAGCAGTACTTC
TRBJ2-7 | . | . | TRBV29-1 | CSVDDGREQYF | TGCAGCGTTGATGATGGGAGAGAGCAGTACTTC
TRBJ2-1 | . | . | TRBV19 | CASTKTRTVYNEQFF | TGTGCCAGTACCAAGACTAGAACGGTGTACAATGAGCAGTTCTTC
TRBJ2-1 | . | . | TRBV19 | CASSIVATSYNEQFF | TGTGCCAGTAGTATAGTAGCTACCTCCTACAATGAGCAGTTCTTC
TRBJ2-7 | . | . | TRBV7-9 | CASSSPGDRVEEQYF | TGTGCCAGCAGCTCTCCAGGAGACCGGGTGGAGGAGCAGTACTTC
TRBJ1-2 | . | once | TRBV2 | CASSTRGGESIGYTF | TGTGCCAGCAGTACCCGTGGGGGGGAGAGTATAGGCTACACCTTC
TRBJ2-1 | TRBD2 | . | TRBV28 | CASSLGPAGAFYNEQFF | TGTGCCAGCAGTTTAGGGCCAGCGGGAGCCTTCTACAATGAGCAGTTCTTC
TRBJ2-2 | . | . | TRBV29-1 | CSVATGSAGELFF | TGCAGCGTCGCCACAGGGTCCGCCGGGGAGCTGTTTTTT
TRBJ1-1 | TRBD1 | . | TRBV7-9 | CASRTRQGSEAFF | TGTGCCAGCAGGACTAGACAGGGGAGTGAAGCTTTCTTT
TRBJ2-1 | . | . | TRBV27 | CASSLSRYNEQFF | TGTGCCAGCAGTTTATCGCGTTACAATGAGCAGTTCTTC
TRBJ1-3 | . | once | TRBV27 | CASSYNPGNTIYF | TGTGCCAGCAGTTATAATCCTGGAAACACCATATATTTT
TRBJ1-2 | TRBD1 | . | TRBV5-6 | CASSLVGTGGGYTF | TGTGCCAGCAGCTTGGTCGGGACAGGGGGCGGCTACACCTTC
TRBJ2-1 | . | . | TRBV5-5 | CASSLRLQSSYNEQFF | TGTGCCAGCAGCTTGAGACTCCAAAGCTCCTACAATGAGCAGTTCTTC
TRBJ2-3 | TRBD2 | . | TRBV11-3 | CASSFSGTGTDTQYF | TGTGCCAGCAGCTTTAGCGGGACGGGCACAGATACGCAGTATTTT
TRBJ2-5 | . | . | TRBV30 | CAWSVLLRETQYF | TGTGCCTGGAGTGTACTTCTTCGAGAGACCCAGTACTTC
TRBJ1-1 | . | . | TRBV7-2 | CASSGGGMNTEAFF | TGTGCCAGCAGCGGAGGGGGGATGAACACTGAAGCTTTCTTT
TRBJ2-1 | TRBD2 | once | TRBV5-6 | CASSPNRLAGNNEQFF | TGTGCCAGCAGCCCAAACCGACTAGCCGGGAACAATGAGCAGTTCTTC
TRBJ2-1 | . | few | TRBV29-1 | CSASEGYNEQFF | TGCAGCGCGTCGGAGGGTTACAATGAGCAGTTCTTC
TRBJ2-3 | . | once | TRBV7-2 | CASIGDKRYTDTQYF | TGTGCCAGCATCGGAGACAAACGGTACACAGATACGCAGTATTTT
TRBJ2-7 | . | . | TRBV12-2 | CASRHAREDYTYEQYF | TGTGCAAGTCGCCACGCGCGGGAGGACTACACCTACGAGCAGTACTTC
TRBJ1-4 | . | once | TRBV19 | CASSGNPTVGAELFF | TGTGCCAGTAGCGGAAACCCCACGGTAGGGGCGGAACTGTTTTTT
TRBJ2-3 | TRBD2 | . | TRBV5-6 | CASSLGPAGGTDTQYF | TGTGCCAGCAGCCTGGGTCCCGCGGGGGGTACAGATACGCAGTATTTT
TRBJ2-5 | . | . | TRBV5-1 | CASSLNPLEETQYF | TGCGCCAGCAGCTTGAACCCTTTAGAGGAGACCCAGTACTTC
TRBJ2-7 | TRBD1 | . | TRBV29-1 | CSVSGTGAREQYF | TGCAGCGTTTCAGGGACAGGGGCCCGCGAGCAGTACTTC
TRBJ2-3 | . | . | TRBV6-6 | CASSYGDTQYF | TGTGCCAGCAGTTACGGTGATACGCAGTATTTT
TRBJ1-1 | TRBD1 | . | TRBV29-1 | CSAGTAARVTEAFF | TGCAGCGCCGGGACAGCTGCTCGCGTCACTGAAGCTTTCTTT
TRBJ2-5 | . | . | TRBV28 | CASSLNRNSQETQYF | TGTGCCAGCAGTTTAAACCGGAATTCTCAAGAGACCCAGTACTTC
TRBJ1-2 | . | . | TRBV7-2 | CASSPRYGYTF | TGTGCCAGCAGCCCCCGCTATGGCTACACCTTC
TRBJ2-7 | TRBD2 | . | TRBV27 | CASSPPYSGSSYEQYF | TGTGCCAGCAGCCCCCCCTATAGCGGGAGTTCGTACGAGCAGTACTTC
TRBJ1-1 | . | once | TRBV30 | CAADPRITEAFF | TGTGCCGCCGACCCCCGGATCACTGAAGCTTTCTTT
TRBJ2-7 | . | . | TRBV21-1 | CAKLKGQTYEQYF | TGTGCCAAACTAAAGGGCCAGACCTACGAGCAGTACTTC
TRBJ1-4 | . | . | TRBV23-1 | CASSQYPDATNEKLFF | TGCGCCAGCAGTCAATACCCAGATGCAACTAATGAAAAACTGTTTTTT
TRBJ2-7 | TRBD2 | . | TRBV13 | CASSTEGLAGGLGYEQYF | TGTGCCAGCAGCACCGAAGGACTAGCGGGAGGCCTGGGTTACGAGCAGTACTTC
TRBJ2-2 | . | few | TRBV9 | CASSVEWGLAAGELFF | TGTGCCAGCAGCGTAGAATGGGGGCTAGCGGCCGGGGAGCTGTTTTTT
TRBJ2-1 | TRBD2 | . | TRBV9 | CASSPSGSLYNEQFF | TGTGCCAGCAGCCCAAGCGGGAGTCTCTACAATGAGCAGTTCTTC
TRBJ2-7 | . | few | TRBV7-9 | CASSFLSYEQYF | TGTGCCAGCAGTTTTCTCTCCTACGAGCAGTACTTC
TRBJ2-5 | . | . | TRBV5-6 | CASIAVNQWAQETQYF | TGTGCCAGTATCGCAGTGAACCAATGGGCCCAAGAGACCCAGTACTTC
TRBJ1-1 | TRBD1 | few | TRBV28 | CASSLDRGGVNTEAFF | TGTGCCAGCAGTTTAGACAGGGGAGGGGTGAACACTGAAGCTTTCTTT
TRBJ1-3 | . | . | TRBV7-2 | CASSLDFSGNTIYF | TGTGCCAGCAGCTTGGATTTCTCTGGAAACACCATATATTTT
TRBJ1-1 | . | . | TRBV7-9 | CASSLGSVENTEAFF | TGTGCCAGCAGCTTAGGATCCGTAGAGAACACTGAAGCTTTCTTT
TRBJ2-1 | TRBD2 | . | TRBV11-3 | CASSRIAGGNNEQFF | TGTGCCAGCAGCCGCATAGCGGGAGGAAACAATGAGCAGTTCTTC
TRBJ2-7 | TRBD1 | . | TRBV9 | CASGTGPSSYEQYF | TGTGCCAGCGGGACAGGTCCAAGCTCCTACGAGCAGTACTTC
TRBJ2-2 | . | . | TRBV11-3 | CASSPDPNTGELFF | TGTGCCAGCAGCCCTGACCCGAACACCGGGGAGCTGTTTTTT
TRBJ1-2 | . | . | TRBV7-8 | CASSLAGTYYGYTF | TGTGCCAGCAGCTTGGCCGGGACCTACTATGGCTACACCTTC
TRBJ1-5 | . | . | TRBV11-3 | CASTRGDSNQPQHF | TGTGCCAGCACTAGAGGGGATAGCAATCAGCCCCAGCATTTT
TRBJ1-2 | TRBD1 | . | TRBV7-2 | CASSLAPRTGGAPGYTF | TGTGCCAGCAGCTTAGCGCCGAGGACAGGGGGCGCACCGGGCTACACCTTC
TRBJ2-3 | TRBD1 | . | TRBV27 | CASSKQGGTQYF | TGTGCCAGCAGTAAACAGGGGGGTACGCAGTATTTT
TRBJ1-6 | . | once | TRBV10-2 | CASSEPDRSPLHF | TGCGCCAGCAGTGAGCCCGATAGGTCACCCCTCCACTTT
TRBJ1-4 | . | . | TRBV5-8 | CASSTGLRLSFF | TGTGCCAGCAGCACCGGGCTCCGCCTGAGCTTTTTT